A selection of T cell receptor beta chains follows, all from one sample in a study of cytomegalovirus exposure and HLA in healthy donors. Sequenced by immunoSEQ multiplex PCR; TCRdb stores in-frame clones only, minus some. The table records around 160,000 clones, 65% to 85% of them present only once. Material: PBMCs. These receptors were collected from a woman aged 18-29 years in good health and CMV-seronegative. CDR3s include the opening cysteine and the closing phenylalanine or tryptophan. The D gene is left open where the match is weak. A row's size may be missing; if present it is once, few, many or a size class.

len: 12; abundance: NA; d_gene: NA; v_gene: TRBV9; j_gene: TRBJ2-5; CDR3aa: CASSARGETQYF; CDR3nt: TGTGCCAGCAGTGCCCGCGGTGAGACCCAGTACTTC
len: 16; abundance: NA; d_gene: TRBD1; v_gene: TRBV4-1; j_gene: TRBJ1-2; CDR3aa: CASSHTPGQAYYGYTF; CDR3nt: TGCGCCAGCAGCCACACCCCGGGACAGGCCTACTATGGCTACACCTTC
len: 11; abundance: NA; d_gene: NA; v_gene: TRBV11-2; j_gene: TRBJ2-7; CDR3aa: CASSAYDEQYF; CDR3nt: TGTGCCAGCAGCGCCTACGACGAGCAGTACTTC
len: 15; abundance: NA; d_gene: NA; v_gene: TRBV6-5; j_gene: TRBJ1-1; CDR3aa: CASSTAGSGDTEAFF; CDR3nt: TGTGCCAGCAGTACAGCCGGTTCAGGGGACACTGAAGCTTTCTTT
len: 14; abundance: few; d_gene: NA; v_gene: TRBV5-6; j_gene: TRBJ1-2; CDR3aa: CASSPTDTYYGYTF; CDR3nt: TGTGCCAGCAGCCCGACAGATACCTACTATGGCTACACCTTC
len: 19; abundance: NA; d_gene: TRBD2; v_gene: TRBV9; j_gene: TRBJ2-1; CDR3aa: CASSANPPGLAGPGNEQFF; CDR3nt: TGTGCCAGCAGCGCCAACCCCCCGGGACTAGCGGGCCCTGGGAATGAGCAGTTCTTC
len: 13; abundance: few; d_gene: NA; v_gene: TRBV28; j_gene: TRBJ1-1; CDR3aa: CASSLRRAFEAFF; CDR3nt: TGTGCCAGCAGTTTACGCCGAGCGTTTGAAGCTTTCTTT
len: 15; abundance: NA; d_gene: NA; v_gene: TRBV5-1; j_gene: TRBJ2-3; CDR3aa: CASRLLAGSTDTQYF; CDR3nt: TGCGCCAGCCGCCTTTTGGCGGGGTCTACAGATACGCAGTATTTT
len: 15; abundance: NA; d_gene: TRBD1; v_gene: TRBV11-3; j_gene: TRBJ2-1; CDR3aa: CASSPGSGGYDEQFF; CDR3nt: TGTGCCAGCAGCCCAGGTTCAGGGGGCTATGATGAGCAGTTCTTC
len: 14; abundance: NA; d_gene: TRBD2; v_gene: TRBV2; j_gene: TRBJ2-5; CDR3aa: CASRDVRGGETQYF; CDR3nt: TGTGCCAGCAGGGACGTCCGGGGGGGGGAGACCCAGTACTTC
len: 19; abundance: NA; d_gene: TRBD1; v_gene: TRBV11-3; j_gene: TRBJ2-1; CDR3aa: CASSLGRQGVEYSYNEQFF; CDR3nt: TGTGCCAGCAGCTTAGGAAGGCAGGGGGTTGAATACTCCTACAATGAGCAGTTCTTC
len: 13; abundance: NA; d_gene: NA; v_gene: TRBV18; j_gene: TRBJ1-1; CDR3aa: CASSPPEGFGAFF; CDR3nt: TGTGCCAGCTCACCACCGGAGGGCTTTGGTGCTTTCTTT
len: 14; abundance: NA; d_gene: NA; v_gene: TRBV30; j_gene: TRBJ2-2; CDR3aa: CAWRGVMYTGELFF; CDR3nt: TGTGCCTGGAGAGGAGTGATGTACACCGGGGAGCTGTTTTTT
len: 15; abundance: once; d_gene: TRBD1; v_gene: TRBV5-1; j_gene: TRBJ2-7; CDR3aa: CASSFSDRFTYEQYF; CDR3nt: TGCGCCAGCAGCTTTTCGGACAGGTTCACCTACGAGCAGTACTTC
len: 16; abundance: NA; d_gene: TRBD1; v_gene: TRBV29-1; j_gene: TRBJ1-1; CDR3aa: CSVEMPGQGSNTEAFF; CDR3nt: TGCAGCGTTGAAATGCCGGGACAGGGGTCGAACACTGAAGCTTTCTTT
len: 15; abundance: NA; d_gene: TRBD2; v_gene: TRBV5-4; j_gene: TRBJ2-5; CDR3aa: CASSLVGGNQETQYF; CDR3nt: TGTGCCAGCAGCTTGGTGGGGGGGAACCAAGAGACCCAGTACTTC
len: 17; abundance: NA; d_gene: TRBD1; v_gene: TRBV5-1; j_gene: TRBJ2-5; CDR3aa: CASSLGAGTGPEETQYF; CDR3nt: TGCGCCAGCAGCTTGGGTGCAGGGACAGGGCCGGAGGAGACCCAGTACTTC
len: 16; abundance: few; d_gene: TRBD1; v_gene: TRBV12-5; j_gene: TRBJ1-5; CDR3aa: CASGRDQGARNQPQHF; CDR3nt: TGTGCTAGTGGTCGAGATCAGGGGGCTCGGAATCAGCCCCAGCATTTT
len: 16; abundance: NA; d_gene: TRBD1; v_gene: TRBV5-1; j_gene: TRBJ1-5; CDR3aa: CASSLVAGGSNQPQHF; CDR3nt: TGCGCCAGCAGCTTGGTGGCAGGGGGTAGCAATCAGCCCCAGCATTTT
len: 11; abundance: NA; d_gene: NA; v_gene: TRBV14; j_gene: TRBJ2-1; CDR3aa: CASSHGLRFFF; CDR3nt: TGTGCCAGCAGCCATGGCCTCCGTTTTTTCTTC
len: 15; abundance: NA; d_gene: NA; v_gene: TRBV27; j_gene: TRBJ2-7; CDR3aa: CASSLSLGGTYEQYF; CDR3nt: TGTGCCAGCAGTTTATCTCTTGGGGGGACTTACGAGCAGTACTTC
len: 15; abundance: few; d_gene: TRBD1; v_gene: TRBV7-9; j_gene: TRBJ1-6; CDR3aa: CASSLGDRPNSPLHF; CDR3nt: TGTGCCAGCAGCTTAGGGGACAGGCCGAATTCACCCCTCCACTTT
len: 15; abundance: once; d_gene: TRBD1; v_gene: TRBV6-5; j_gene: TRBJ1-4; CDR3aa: CASSQGQGGDEKLFF; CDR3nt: TGTGCCAGCAGTCAAGGACAGGGCGGCGATGAAAAACTGTTTTTT
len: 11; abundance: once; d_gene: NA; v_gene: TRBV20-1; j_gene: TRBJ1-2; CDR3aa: CSARAVYGYTF; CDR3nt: TGCAGTGCTAGAGCAGTCTATGGCTACACCTTC
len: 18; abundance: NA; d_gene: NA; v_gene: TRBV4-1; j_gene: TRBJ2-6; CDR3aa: CASSQRTGVDSGANGLTF; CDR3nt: TGCGCCAGCAGCCAACGAACGGGGGTGGACTCTGGGGCCAACGGCCTGACTTTC
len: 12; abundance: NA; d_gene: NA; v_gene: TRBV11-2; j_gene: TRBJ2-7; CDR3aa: CASSLQGYEQYF; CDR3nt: TGTGCCAGCAGCCTTCAGGGGTACGAGCAGTACTTC
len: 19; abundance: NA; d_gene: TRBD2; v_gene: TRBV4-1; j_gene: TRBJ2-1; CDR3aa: CASRRVGRGVLSSYNEQFF; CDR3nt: TGCGCCAGCCGGAGGGTCGGGCGGGGGGTACTTAGCTCCTACAATGAGCAGTTCTTC
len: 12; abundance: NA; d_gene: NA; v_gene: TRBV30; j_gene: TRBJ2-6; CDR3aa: CAGTAGANVLTF; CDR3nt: TGTGCCGGTACTGCTGGGGCCAACGTCCTGACTTTC
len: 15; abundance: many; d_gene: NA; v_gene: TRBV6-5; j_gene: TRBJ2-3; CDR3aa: CASSRGLGGTDTQYF; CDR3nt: TGTGCCAGCAGTAGAGGACTCGGGGGCACAGATACGCAGTATTTT
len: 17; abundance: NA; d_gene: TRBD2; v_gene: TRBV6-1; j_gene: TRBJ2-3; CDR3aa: CASSGGLAGGFTDTQYF; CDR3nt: TGTGCCAGCAGTGGGGGACTAGCGGGGGGCTTCACAGATACGCAGTATTTT
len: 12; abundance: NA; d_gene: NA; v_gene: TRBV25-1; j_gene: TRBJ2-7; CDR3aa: CASSRGIYEQYF; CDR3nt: TGTGCCAGCAGTAGGGGGATCTACGAGCAGTACTTC
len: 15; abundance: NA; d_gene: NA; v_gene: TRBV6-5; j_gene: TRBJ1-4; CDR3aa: CASSPTAGRGEKLFF; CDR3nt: TGTGCCAGCAGCCCCACGGCAGGGCGTGGAGAAAAACTGTTTTTT
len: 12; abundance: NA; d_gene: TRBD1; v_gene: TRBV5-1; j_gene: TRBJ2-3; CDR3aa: CASSPQTGTQYF; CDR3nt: TGCGCCAGCAGCCCGCAGACAGGGACGCAGTATTTT